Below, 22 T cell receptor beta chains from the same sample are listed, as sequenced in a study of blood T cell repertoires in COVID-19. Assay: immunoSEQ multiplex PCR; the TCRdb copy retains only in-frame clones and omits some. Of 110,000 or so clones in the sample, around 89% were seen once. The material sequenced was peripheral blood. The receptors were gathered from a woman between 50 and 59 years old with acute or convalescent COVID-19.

The CDR3 DNA reads TGTGCCAGCAGCTATGCCCAGCGCTACGAGCAGTACTTC. This gives the protein CASSYAQRYEQYF. This chain links TRBV7-2 with TRBJ2-7; D is undetermined. V was cut by 4 bases and J by 3 bases, with 10 bases left in between. CDR3 length: 13 residues. From germline, CDR1 is SGHTA and CDR2 FQGNSA. The full variable domain, completed using reference TRBV7-2 and TRBJ2-7, is GAGVSQSPSNKVTEKGKDVELRCDPISGHTALYWYRQSLGQGLEFLIYFQGNSAPDKSGLPSDRFSAERTGGSVSTLTIQRTQQEDSAVYLCASSYAQRYEQYFGPGTRLTVT.

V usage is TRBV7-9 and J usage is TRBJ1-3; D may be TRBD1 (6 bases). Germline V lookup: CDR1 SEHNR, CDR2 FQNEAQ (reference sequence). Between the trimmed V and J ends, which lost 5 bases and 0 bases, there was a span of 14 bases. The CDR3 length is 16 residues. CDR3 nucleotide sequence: TGTGCCAGCAGCCTCGCACAGGGTCTCTCTGGAAACACCATATATTTT. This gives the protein CASSLAQGLSGNTIYF.

The CDR3 sequence: CASSSSGTANTGELFF. The CDR3 DNA follows: TGCGCCAGCAGCTCGTCCGGGACAGCGAACACCGGGGAGCTGTTTTTT. The rearrangement joins TRBV4-1 to TRBJ2-2, with 7 bases matching TRBD1. The CDR3 sequence is 16 residues long. CDR1 and CDR2 (germline): MGHRA, YSYEKL. The J segment lost 0 bases and the V segment lost 5 bases, leaving 6 bases of the junction unmatched.

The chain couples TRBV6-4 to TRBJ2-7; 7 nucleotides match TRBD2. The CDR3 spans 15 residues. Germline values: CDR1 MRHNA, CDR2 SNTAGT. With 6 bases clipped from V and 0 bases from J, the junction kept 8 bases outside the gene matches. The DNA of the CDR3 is TGTGCCAGCAGCCTGAGCGGGGCTAGCTCCTACGAGCAGTACTTC. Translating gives CASSLSGASSYEQYF.

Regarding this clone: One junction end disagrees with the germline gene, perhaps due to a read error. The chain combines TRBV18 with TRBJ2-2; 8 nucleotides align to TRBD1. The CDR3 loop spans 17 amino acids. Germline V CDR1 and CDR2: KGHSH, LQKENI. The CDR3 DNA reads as TGTGCCAGCTCACCAGGCAGGGGGCTCTATCTCACCCGGGAGCTGTTTTTT. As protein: CASSPGRGLYLTRELFF.

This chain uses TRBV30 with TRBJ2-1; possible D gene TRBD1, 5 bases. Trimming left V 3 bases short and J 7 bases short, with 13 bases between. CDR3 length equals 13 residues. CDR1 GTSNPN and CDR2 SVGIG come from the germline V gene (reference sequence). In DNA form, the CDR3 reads TGTGCCTGGAGCTCGGCAGGGATTAATGAGCAGTTCTTC. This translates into CAWSSAGINEQFF.

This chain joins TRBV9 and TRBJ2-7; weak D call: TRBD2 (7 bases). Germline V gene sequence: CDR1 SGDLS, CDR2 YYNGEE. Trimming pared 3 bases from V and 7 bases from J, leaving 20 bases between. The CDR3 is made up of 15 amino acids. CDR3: CASSAGEGSREEQYF. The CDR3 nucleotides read TGTGCCAGCAGCGCAGGGGAGGGTAGCCGGGAGGAGCAGTACTTC.

CDR3 sequence: CASSLKTLHSGNTIYF. The CDR3 DNA reads as TGTGCCAGCAGTTTAAAAACATTGCACTCTGGAAACACCATATATTTT. The V gene is TRBV28, the J gene TRBJ1-3; no definite D call. The CDR3 spans 16 residues. Deletions cut 2 bases from V and 0 bases from J, with 11 bases between. Germline-derived CDR1 and CDR2 are MDHEN and SYDVKM.

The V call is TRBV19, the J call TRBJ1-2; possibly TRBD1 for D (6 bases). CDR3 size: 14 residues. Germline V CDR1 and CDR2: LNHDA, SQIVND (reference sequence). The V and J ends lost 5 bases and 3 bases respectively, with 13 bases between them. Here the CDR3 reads CASSLQGTYYGYTF. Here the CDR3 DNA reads TGTGCCAGTAGTCTACAGGGAACCTACTATGGCTACACCTTC. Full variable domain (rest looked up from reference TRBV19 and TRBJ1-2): DGGITQSPKYLFRKEGQNVTLSCEQNLNHDAMYWYRQDPGQGLRLIYYSQIVNDFQKGDIAEGYSVSREKKESFPLTVTSAQKNPTAFYLCASSLQGTYYGYTFGSGTRLTVV.

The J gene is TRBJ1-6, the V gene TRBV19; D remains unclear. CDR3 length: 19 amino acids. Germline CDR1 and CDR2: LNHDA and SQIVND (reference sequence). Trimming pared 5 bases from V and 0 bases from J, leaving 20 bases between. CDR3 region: CASSSTTLYESSYNSPLHF. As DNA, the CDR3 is TGTGCCAGTAGTTCAACTACCCTTTATGAAAGCTCCTATAATTCACCCCTCCACTTT.

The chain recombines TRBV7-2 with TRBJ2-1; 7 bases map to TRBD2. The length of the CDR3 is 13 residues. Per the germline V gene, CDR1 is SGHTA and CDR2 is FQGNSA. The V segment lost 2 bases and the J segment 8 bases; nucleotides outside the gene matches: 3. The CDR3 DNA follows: TGTGCCAGCAGCTTACCAGCGGGGCATGAGCAGTTCTTC. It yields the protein CASSLPAGHEQFF.

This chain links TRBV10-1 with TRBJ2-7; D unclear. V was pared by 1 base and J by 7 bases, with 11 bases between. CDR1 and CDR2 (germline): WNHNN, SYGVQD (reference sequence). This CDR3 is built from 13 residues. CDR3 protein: CASSEFVASEQYF. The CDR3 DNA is TGCGCCAGCAGTGAGTTTGTAGCAAGTGAGCAGTACTTC.

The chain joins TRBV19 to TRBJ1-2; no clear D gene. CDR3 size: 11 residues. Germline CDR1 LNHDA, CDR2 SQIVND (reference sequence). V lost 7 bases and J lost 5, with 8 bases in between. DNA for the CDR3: TGTGCCAGTACGGGCGGGTATGGCTACACCTTC. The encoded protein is CASTGGYGYTF.

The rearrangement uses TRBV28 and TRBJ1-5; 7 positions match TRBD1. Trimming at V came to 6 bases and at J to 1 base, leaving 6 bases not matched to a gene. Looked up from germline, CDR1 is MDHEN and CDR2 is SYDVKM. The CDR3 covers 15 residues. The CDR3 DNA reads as TGTGCCAGCAGCCTACTCAGGGGGAGCAATCAGCCCCAGCATTTT. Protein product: CASSLLRGSNQPQHF.

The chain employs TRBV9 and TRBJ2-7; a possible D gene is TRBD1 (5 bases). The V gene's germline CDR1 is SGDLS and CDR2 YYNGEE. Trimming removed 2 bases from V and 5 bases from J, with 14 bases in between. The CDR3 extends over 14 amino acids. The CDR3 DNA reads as TGTGCCAGCAGCGTCGACACAGGTGGGGACGAGCAGTACTTC. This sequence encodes CASSVDTGGDEQYF.

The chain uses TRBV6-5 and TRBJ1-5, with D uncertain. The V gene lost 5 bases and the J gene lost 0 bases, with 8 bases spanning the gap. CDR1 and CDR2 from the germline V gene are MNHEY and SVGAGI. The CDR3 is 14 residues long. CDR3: CASSPYNSNQPQHF. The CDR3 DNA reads TGTGCCAGCAGTCCGTATAATAGCAATCAGCCCCAGCATTTT.

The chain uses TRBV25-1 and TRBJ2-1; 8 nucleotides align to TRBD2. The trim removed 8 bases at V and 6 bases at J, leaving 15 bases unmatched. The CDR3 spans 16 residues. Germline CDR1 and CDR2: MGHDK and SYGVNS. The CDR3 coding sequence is TGTGCCAGCTCAGGTTTCGGGGGACTAGGGGTCAATGAGCAGTTCTTC. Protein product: CASSGFGGLGVNEQFF.

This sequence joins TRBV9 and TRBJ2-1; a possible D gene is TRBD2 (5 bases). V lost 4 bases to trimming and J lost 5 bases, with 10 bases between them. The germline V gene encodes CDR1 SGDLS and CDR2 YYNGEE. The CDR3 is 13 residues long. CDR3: CASSMDSNNEQFF. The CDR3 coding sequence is TGTGCCAGCAGCATGGACTCGAACAATGAGCAGTTCTTC. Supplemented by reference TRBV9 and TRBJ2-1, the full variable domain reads DSGVTQTPKHLITATGQRVTLRCSPRSGDLSVYWYQQSLDQGLQFLIQYYNGEERAKGNILERFSAQQFPDLHSELNLSSLELGDSALYFCASSMDSNNEQFFGPGTRLTVL.

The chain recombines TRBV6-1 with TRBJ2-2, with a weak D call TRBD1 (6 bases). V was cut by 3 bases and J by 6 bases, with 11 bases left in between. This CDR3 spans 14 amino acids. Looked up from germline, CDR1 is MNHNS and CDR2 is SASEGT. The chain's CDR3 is CASSEGAPAGELFF. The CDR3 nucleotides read TGTGCCAGCAGTGAGGGGGCACCGGCCGGGGAGCTGTTTTTT.

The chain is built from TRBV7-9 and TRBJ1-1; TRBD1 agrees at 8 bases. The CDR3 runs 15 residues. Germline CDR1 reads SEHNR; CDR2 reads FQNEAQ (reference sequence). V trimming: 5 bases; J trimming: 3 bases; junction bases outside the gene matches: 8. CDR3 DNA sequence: TGTGCCAGCAGCAAGAGGACAGGGATCGACACTGAAGCTTTCTTT. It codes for CASSKRTGIDTEAFF. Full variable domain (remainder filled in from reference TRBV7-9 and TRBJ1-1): DTGVSQNPRHKITKRGQNVTFRCDPISEHNRLYWYRQTLGQGPEFLTYFQNEAQLEKSRLLSDRFSAERPKGSFSTLEIQRTEQGDSAMYLCASSKRTGIDTEAFFGQGTRLTVV.

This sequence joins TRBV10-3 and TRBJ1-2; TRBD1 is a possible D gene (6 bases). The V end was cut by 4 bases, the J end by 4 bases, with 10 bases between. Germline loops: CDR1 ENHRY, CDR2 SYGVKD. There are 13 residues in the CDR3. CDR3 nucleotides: TGTGCCATCAGTGGGGGGGGGCCCTATGGCTACACCTTC. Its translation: CAISGGGPYGYTF.

CDR3 region: CASSNSKETQYF. The CDR3 DNA is TGTGCCAGCAGTAACAGTAAAGAGACCCAGTACTTC. This rearrangement joins TRBV6-2 or TRBV6-3 to TRBJ2-5; D gene unclear. In germline, CDR1 is MNHEY, CDR2 SVGEGT. The CDR3 loop spans 12 amino acids. Between the trimmed V and J ends, which lost 5 bases and 3 bases, there was a span of 7 bases.